The 20 T cell receptor beta chains given below trace back to one sample, sequenced in a study of cytomegalovirus exposure and HLA in healthy donors. Primers for the PCR totalled 60 Vbeta and 13 Jbeta. Here immunoSEQ multiplex PCR was the method, and the copy in TCRdb shows in-frame clones only, minus some. The sample consists of approximately 180,000 clones, 81% of them appearing once. The sequenced sample was PBMCs. The receptors shown here come from a man aged 18 to 30 in good health and CMV-seronegative.

The rearrangement links TRBV7-2 to TRBJ2-5; a weak D match, TRBD1 (5 bases). Trimming took 5 bases from V and 7 from J, leaving 20 bases between them. Per germline, CDR1 SGHTA and CDR2 FQGNSA. The CDR3 consists of 15 residues. CDR3 amino acids: CASSPLPGFRGTQYF. As DNA, the CDR3 is TGTGCCAGCAGCCCCCTTCCGGGCTTTAGGGGGACCCAGTACTTC.

The V gene is TRBV4-1, the J gene TRBJ1-1; 10 positions agree with TRBD1. Germline trimming cut 0 bases from V and 7 bases from J; bases unmatched to any gene: 5. CDR1 and CDR2 from the germline V gene are MGHRA and YSYEKL. The CDR3 runs to 15 residues. The CDR3 nucleotides are TGCGCCAGCAGCCAAGATCGGGACAGGGGAAATGAAGCTTTCTTT. Translating gives CASSQDRDRGNEAFF.

The chain is built from TRBV7-2 and TRBJ2-3, with 14 bases aligning to TRBD2. Germline V gene sequence: CDR1 SGHTA, CDR2 FQGNSA. The CDR3 runs to 17 residues. The J segment lost 2 bases and the V segment lost 4 bases, leaving 5 bases of the junction unmatched. The CDR3 here is CASSSGLAGGHTDTQYF. CDR3 DNA: TGTGCCAGCAGCTCCGGACTAGCGGGGGGCCACACAGATACGCAGTATTTT.

On this clone: A read error may produce the germline difference seen at one junction end. V and J are TRBV7-9 and TRBJ1-2, with TRBD1 matching 7 bases. CDR1 and CDR2 from the germline V gene are SEHNR and FQNEAQ (reference sequence). CDR3 length: 14 residues. CDR3 in amino acids: CSSSSEGQTSGYTF. CDR3 in DNA: TGTTCCAGCAGCTCGGAGGGACAGACAAGTGGCTACACCTTC.

This clone was detected only a few times. A read error may produce the germline difference seen at one junction end. The gene calls are TRBV7-9 and TRBJ1-2, with TRBD1 matching 7 bases. The CDR3 covers 17 residues. Germline values: CDR1 SEHNR, CDR2 FQNEAQ (reference sequence). The CDR3 coding sequence is TGTTCCAGCAGTTCACAGGGGACGGGCTACGGCAGATATGGCTACACCTTC. Its translation: CSSSSQGTGYGRYGYTF.

The chain has TRBV6-1 and TRBJ1-1; no clear D gene. The CDR3 totals 12 residues. The V end lost 5 bases, the J end lost 3 bases, and 7 bases lay between the germline ends. Germline assignment: CDR1 MNHNS and CDR2 SASEGT. CDR3 in amino acids: CASSSSDTEAFF. The CDR3 DNA follows: TGTGCCAGCAGTTCGTCAGACACTGAAGCTTTCTTT.

The J gene is TRBJ2-7, the V gene TRBV4-3; 15 nucleotides agree with TRBD2. The CDR3 has 15 residues. Germline V gene sequence: CDR1 LGHNA, CDR2 YSLEER. V shed 1 base, J shed 7 bases, and the junction held 2 bases outside the gene matches. CDR3 in amino acids: CASSQAGTSGGEQYF. For the CDR3, the DNA is TGCGCCAGCAGCCAAGCGGGGACTAGCGGGGGGGAGCAGTACTTC.

The chain uses TRBV9 and TRBJ2-7; D possibly corresponds to TRBD2 (5 bases). This CDR3 has 14 amino acids. V dropped 3 bases and J dropped 0 bases, with 10 bases sitting between them. Per the germline V gene, CDR1 is SGDLS and CDR2 is YYNGEE. This CDR3 reads CASSAGGLSYEQYF. CDR3 DNA: TGTGCCAGCAGCGCAGGAGGTCTCTCCTACGAGCAGTACTTC. Full variable domain (outside the CDR3, taken from reference TRBV9 and TRBJ2-7): DSGVTQTPKHLITATGQRVTLRCSPRSGDLSVYWYQQSLDQGLQFLIQYYNGEERAKGNILERFSAQQFPDLHSELNLSSLELGDSALYFCASSAGGLSYEQYFGPGTRLTVT.

This clone was seen more than once but under ten times. This sequence joins TRBV18 and TRBJ1-1; no definite D call. The V and J ends lost 1 base and 0 bases respectively, with 9 bases between them. Germline CDR1 reads KGHSH; CDR2 reads LQKENI. This CDR3 has 15 amino acids. The chain's CDR3 is CASSPRSSLNTEAFF. The CDR3 DNA sequence: TGTGCCAGCTCACCACGTTCGTCCCTGAACACTGAAGCTTTCTTT.

This clone was detected once. This chain uses TRBV18 with TRBJ2-1, with D possibly TRBD1 on 6 matching bases. There are 14 residues in the CDR3. Looked up from germline, CDR1 is KGHSH and CDR2 is LQKENI. V dropped 3 bases and J dropped 6 bases, with 12 bases sitting between them. CDR3 in DNA: TGTGCCAGCTCACCCTCGGCAGGGGTCAATGAGCAGTTCTTC. Its protein is CASSPSAGVNEQFF.

The genes are TRBV2 and TRBJ2-3; 7 nucleotides line up with TRBD1. CDR1 SNHLY and CDR2 FYNNEI come from the germline V gene. V shed 1 base and J 4 bases; nucleotides not matched to a gene: 2. This CDR3 contains 14 residues. CDR3 region: CASSEETGSDTQYF. In nucleotides, the CDR3 is TGTGCCAGCAGTGAAGAGACAGGGTCAGATACGCAGTATTTT.

This rearrangement joins TRBV2 to TRBJ1-2, with 12 bases identical to TRBD1. Germline-derived CDR1 and CDR2 are SNHLY and FYNNEI. This CDR3 has 15 residues. Germline trimming cut 10 bases from V and 6 bases from J; bases unmatched to any gene: 12. CDR3 coding DNA: TGTGCCAAGGAGCTCCCGGGACAGGGGGCGAATGGCTACACCTTC. Protein product: CAKELPGQGANGYTF.

The gene calls are TRBV7-8 and TRBJ2-1; tentative D call: TRBD2 (6 bases). This CDR3 spans 15 amino acids. V lost 4 bases and J lost 8, with 18 bases in between. CDR1 and CDR2 from the germline V gene are SGHVS and FQNEAQ. CDR3 protein: CASSSSSGWRDEQFF. In nucleotides, the CDR3 is TGTGCCAGCAGCTCCAGTTCAGGATGGAGGGATGAGCAGTTCTTC.

A remark on this clone: Compared with germline, one end of the junction differs, possibly owing to a read error. This chain links TRBV7-9 with TRBJ2-5; maybe TRBD1 (5 bases). This CDR3 is 16 amino acids long. Germline CDR1 reads SEHNR; CDR2 reads FQNEAQ (reference sequence). CDR3: CSSSLKGRRTQETQYF. CDR3 bases: TGTTCCAGCAGCTTAAAGGGGCGAAGAACACAAGAGACCCAGTACTTC.

The chain uses TRBV6-1 and TRBJ2-1; D is perhaps TRBD1 (5 bases). The CDR3 covers 13 residues. V shed 0 bases and J shed 12 bases, with 12 bases lying between them. Per germline, CDR1 MNHNS and CDR2 SASEGT. In nucleotides, the CDR3 is TGTGCCAGCAGTGAAGCCGCAGGGTCCGGGCAGTTCTTC. Translation gives CASSEAAGSGQFF.

The chain couples TRBV11-2 to TRBJ2-7, with D uncertain. Trimming removed 3 bases from V and 0 bases from J, with 6 bases in between. There are 13 residues in the CDR3. Germline CDR1 and CDR2: SGHAT and FQNNGV. The CDR3 region has the DNA TGTGCCAGCAGCTTGATTAGCTCCTACGAGCAGTACTTC. Residues: CASSLISSYEQYF.

The V gene is TRBV27, the J gene TRBJ2-1, with TRBD1 matching over 10 bases. Trimming removed 6 bases from V and 2 bases from J; junction bases left unmatched: 1. This CDR3 contains 14 residues. Germline V gives CDR1 MNHEY, CDR2 SMNVEV (reference sequence). DNA of the CDR3: TGTGCCAGCAGGGACAGGGGGGCCTACAATGAGCAGTTCTTC. Amino acid sequence: CASRDRGAYNEQFF.

The chain joins TRBV5-6 to TRBJ2-2, with D tentatively TRBD2 (6 bases). This CDR3 spans 18 amino acids. Trimming removed 7 bases from V and 1 base from J, with 23 bases in between. Germline CDR1 is SGHDT and CDR2 is YYEEEE. CDR3 amino acids: CASQTTAGGAENTGELFF. In nucleotides, the CDR3 is TGTGCCAGCCAGACCACCGCTGGCGGGGCCGAGAACACCGGGGAGCTGTTTTTT.

The chain employs TRBV11-3 and TRBJ2-1, with TRBD1 as a possible D gene (6 bases). In germline, CDR1 is SGHNT, CDR2 YENEEA. V shed 5 bases and J shed 10 bases, with 18 bases lying between them. CDR3 length equals 14 residues. CDR3 sequence (DNA): TGTGCCAGCAGCGCATGGGGGCTGGGAAACGAGCAGTTCTTC. Its protein product is CASSAWGLGNEQFF.

The chain carries TRBV29-1 and TRBJ2-1, with 8 bases matching TRBD2. Germline lookup yields CDR1 SQVTM and CDR2 ANQGSEA. V shed 4 bases and J 8 bases; nucleotides not matched to a gene: 7. CDR3 length: 13 amino acids. The CDR3 nucleotides read TGCAGCGTTGGATACCTAGCGGGCGATGAGCAGTTCTTC. Its protein product is CSVGYLAGDEQFF.